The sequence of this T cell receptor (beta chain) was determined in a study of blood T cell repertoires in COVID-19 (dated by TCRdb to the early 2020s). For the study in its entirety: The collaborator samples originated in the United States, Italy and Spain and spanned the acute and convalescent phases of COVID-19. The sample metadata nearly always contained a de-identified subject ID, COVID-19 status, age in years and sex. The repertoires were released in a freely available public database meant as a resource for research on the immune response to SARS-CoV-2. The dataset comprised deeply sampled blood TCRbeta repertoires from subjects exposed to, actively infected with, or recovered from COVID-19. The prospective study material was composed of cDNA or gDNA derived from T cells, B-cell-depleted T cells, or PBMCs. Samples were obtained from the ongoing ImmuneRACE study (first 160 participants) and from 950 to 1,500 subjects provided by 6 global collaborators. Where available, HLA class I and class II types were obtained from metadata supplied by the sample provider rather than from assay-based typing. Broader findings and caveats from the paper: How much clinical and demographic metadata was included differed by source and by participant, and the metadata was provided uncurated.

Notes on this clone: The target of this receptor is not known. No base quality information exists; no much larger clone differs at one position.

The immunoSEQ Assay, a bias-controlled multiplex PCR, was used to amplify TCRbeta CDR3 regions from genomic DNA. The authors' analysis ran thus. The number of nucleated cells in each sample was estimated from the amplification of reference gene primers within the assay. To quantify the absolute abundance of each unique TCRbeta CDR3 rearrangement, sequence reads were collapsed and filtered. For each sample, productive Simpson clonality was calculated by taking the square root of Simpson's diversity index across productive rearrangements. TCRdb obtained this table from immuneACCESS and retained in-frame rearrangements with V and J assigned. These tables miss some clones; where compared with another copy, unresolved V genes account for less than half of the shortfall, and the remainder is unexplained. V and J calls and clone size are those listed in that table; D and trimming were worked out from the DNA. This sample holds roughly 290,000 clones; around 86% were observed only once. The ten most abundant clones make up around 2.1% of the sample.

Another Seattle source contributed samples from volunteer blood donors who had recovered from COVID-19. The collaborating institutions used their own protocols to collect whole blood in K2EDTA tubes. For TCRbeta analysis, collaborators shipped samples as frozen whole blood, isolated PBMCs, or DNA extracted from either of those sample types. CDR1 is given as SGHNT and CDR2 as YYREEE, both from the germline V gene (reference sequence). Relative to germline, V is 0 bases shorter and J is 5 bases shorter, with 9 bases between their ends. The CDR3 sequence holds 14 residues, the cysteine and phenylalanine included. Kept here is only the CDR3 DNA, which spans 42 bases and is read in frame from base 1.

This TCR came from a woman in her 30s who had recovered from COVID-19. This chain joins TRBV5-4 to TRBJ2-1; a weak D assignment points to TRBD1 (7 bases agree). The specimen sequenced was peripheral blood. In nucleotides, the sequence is TGTGCCAGCAGCTTGGCAGGGGGGCACAATGAGCAGTTCTTC. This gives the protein CASSLAGGHNEQFF.